This T cell receptor beta chain was recovered during a study of identical twins (TCRdb year 2016). Some background on the complete study: To test whether fetal clonotypes persist, this study deep-sequenced TCR alpha and beta repertoires from monozygotic twins, from unrelated adults of various ages, and from cord blood. To rule out contamination, replicate twin experiments were performed at different times with different library preparation protocols.

Every donor was a healthy Caucasian. The twin cohort consisted of three pairs of female monozygotic twins, all aged about 18 to 29 years. Peripheral blood mononuclear cells were used as the source from which RNA for TCR libraries was isolated. V is pared back by 4 bases and J by 0 bases, with 13 bases lying between the germline termini. Taken from cysteine to phenylalanine, the CDR3 has 17 residues. This entry keeps only the CDR3 DNA: 51 bases, framed from base 1. For CDR1 and CDR2, the germline V gene lists MDHEN and SYDVKM. The table lists this clonotype with a few counts. The antigen it binds to is not known. No per-base quality is available; no much larger clone lies one base away. The research as a whole found: The excess sharing between twins in beta out-of-frame sequences was weaker because fewer shared sequences reduced the signal-to-noise ratio. Invariant T cells such as MAIT and iNKT could partly confound zero-insertion analyses, although diverse VJ usage argued against such confounding for most clonotypes. In monozygotic twins, recombination models systematically underestimated out-of-frame TCR alpha sharing, but the models matched the sharing seen between unrelated individuals. Compared with coincidental sharing between unrelated individuals, an excess of low generation-probability sequences was observed among out-of-frame TCR alpha sequences shared between twins. Fewer insertions were carried by abundant cord blood beta clonotypes, a similar but weaker trend appeared in young adult naive repertoires, and no such trend appeared in memory repertoires. Because the same donors could not be followed over many years, conclusions were based on cross-sectional statistical analysis.

Libraries were constructed by 5' RACE. Data came from an Illumina HiSeq 2000. Template switching added a universal primer binding site, and the final cDNA carried a unique molecular identifier that allowed TCR cDNA molecules to be counted accurately. Specific primers in the conserved constant-segment region were used to synthesize first-strand cDNA for the TCR alpha and beta chains. To control for contamination, every cDNA library carried two barcodes: a SMART-Mk sample barcode plus Illumina barcodes. TruSeq adapter sequences, together with Illumina sample barcodes, were added in two successive PCR steps. The TCR alpha and beta cDNA libraries were sequenced on the Illumina HiSeq platform using custom primers. Per the source publication's procedure: Raw reads were processed with MiGEC to extract unique molecular identifiers, and MiXCR was used to determine CDR3 positions. Recombination models were inferred per individual with the repgenHMM and IGoR tools using an EM algorithm. Shared clonotypes were analyzed with the tcR package in R, and sharing was normalized by the product of cloneset sizes. Out-of-frame nonproductive sequences were analyzed to study raw recombination free of thymic and clonal selection effects. The public reads were reprocessed in TCRdb via fastp at Q25 and MiXCR, keeping in-frame beta chains. Entries are consolidated by CDR3 protein sequence, retaining the most common genes and DNA. Here the V and J calls rest on TCRdb's processing, not on the authors' analysis. For this sample the table gives under 900,000 distinct CDR3 sequences, of which about 12% were detected only once. The ten biggest clones cover around 1.6% of the sample.

The same data also contributed to another study, on yellow fever vaccine responses in identical twins. According to the second study: The authors reported that the T cell response to vaccination in identical twins appeared partly convergent and partly personalized. Focusing on identical twins, the study followed the T cell clones that responded to the vaccine, and did so with precision.

The sequence came from a woman aged 18-29 years in good health. The sequence links TRBV28 to TRBJ2-6; the D gene is tentatively TRBD1 or TRBD2, each matching 6 bases. What was sequenced was PBMCs. The nucleotide sequence reads TGTGCCAGCAGTTACCGCGGGACATCCTCTGGGGCCAACGTCCTGACTTTC. This codes for CASSYRGTSSGANVLTF.